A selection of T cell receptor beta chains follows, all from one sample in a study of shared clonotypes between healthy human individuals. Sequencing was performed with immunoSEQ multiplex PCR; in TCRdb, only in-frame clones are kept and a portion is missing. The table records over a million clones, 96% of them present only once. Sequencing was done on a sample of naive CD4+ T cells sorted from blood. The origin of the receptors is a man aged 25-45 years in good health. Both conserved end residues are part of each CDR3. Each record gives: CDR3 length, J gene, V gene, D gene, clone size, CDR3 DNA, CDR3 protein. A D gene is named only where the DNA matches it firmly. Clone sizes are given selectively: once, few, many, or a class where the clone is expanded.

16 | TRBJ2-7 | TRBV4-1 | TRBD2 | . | TGCGCCAGCAGCCAAGGGTGGACTAGCGGGAAATACGAGCAGTACTTC | CASSQGWTSGKYEQYF
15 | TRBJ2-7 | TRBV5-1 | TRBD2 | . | TGCGCCAGCGGCTACGCTAGCGGGAGGCACTACGAGCAGTACTTC | CASGYASGRHYEQYF
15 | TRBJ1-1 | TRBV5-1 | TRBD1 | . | TGCGCCAGCAGCAAAGGACAGGGCCGGAACACTGAAGCTTTCTTT | CASSKGQGRNTEAFF
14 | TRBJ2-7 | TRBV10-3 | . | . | TGTGCCATCAGTGAGTCTGTCGGAGCCTACGAGCAGTACTTC | CAISESVGAYEQYF
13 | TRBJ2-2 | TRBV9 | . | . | TGTGCCAGCAGCGTAGGGGTCCCCGGGGAGCTGTTTTTT | CASSVGVPGELFF
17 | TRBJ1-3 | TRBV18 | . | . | TGTGCCAGCTCACCCCCCGGGACCGCATACTCTGGAAACACCATATATTTT | CASSPPGTAYSGNTIYF
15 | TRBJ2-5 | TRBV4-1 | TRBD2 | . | TGCGCCAGCAGCCAAGCCATGACTAGCGGCGAGACCCAGTACTTC | CASSQAMTSGETQYF
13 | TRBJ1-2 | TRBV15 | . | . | TGTGCCACCAGCACAGGAAATAACTATGGCTACACCTTC | CATSTGNNYGYTF
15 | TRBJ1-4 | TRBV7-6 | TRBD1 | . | TGTGCCAGCAGCTTTTTTACAGGGGGCGATGAAAAACTGTTTTTT | CASSFFTGGDEKLFF
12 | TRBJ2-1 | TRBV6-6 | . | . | TGTGCCAGCCGTCAGGGGGGGCCCAGGTGGTTCTTC | CASRQGGPRWFF
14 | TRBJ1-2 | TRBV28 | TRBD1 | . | TGTGCCAGCAGTTATGAGACAGGGGTTTATGGCTACACCTTC | CASSYETGVYGYTF
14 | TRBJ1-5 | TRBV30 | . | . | TGTGCCTGGAGGGAGGGGAGGCGCAATCAGCCCCAGCATTTT | CAWREGRRNQPQHF
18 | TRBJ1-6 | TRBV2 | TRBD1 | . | TGTGCCAGCAGTGAGGCCGATCTGGGACAGGCCTATAATTCACCCCTCCACTTT | CASSEADLGQAYNSPLHF
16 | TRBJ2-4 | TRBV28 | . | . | TGTGCCAGCAGTTTTGTTGCCAGGGGAGCCAAAAACATTCAGTACTTC | CASSFVARGAKNIQYF
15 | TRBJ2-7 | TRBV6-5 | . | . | TGTGCCAGCAGTTACTCGAGCGGGACAGTATACGAGCAGTACTTC | CASSYSSGTVYEQYF
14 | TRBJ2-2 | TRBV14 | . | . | TGTGCCAGCAGCCAAGTTCGGGGCTCCGGGGAGCTGTTTTTT | CASSQVRGSGELFF
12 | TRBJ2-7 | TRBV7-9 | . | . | TGTGCCAGCAGCCAACAGGGATACGAGCAGTACTTC | CASSQQGYEQYF
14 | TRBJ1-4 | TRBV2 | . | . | TGTGCCAGCAGTGAACGGCGACCTAATGAAAAACTGTTTTTT | CASSERRPNEKLFF
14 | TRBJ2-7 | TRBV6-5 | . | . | TGTGCCAGCAGCCGGGGACCAGGAGGGTCCGAGCAGTACTTC | CASSRGPGGSEQYF
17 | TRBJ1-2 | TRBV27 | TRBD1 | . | TGTGCCAGCAGTTTCTTAGGGACAGGTCGTCTCGCCTCTGGCTACACCTTC | CASSFLGTGRLASGYTF
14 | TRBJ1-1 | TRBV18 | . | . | TGTGCCAGCTCACCACCAGGGATGAACACTGAAGCTTTCTTT | CASSPPGMNTEAFF
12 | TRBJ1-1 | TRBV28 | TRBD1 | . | TGTGCCAGCAGCATCGGACAGGGTGGAGCTTTCTTT | CASSIGQGGAFF
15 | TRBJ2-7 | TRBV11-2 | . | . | TGTGCCAGCAGCTTAGAATCAGGTCTCCCCTACGAGCAGTACTTC | CASSLESGLPYEQYF
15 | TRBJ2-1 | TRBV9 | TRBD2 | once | TGTGCCAGCAGCGTAGGTACTAGCGGCCACAATGAGCAGTTCTTC | CASSVGTSGHNEQFF
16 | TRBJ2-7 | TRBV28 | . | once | TGTGCCAGCAGACCTCCCTTGGGACTGAGTTCCGCCGAGCAGTACTTC | CASRPPLGLSSAEQYF
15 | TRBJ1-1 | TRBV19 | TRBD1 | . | TGTGCCAGTAGTTTCGAGACAGGGATGAACACTGAAGCTTTCTTT | CASSFETGMNTEAFF
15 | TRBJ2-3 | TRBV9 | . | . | TGTGCCAGCAGCGTAGCCGGGGAGGCCACAGATACGCAGTATTTT | CASSVAGEATDTQYF
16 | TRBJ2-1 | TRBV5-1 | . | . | TGCGCCAGCAGTCGGGGGACCGTCCTCTCCTACAATGAGCAGTTCTTC | CASSRGTVLSYNEQFF
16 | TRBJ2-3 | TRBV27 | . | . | TGTGCCAGCAGAAGATTGGCTTTACCTAGCACAGATACGCAGTATTTT | CASRRLALPSTDTQYF
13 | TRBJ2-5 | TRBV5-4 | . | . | TGTGCCAGCAGCTTGGCGGCAGGAGAGACCCAGTACTTC | CASSLAAGETQYF
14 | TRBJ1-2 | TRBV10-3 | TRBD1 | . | TGTGCCATCAGTGAAGTGCGGACAGGTGATGGCTACACCTTC | CAISEVRTGDGYTF
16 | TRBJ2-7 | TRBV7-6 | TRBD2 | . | TGTGCCAGCAGCCCTTTAGCGGGAGGGGGTGTCCACGAGCAGTACTTC | CASSPLAGGGVHEQYF
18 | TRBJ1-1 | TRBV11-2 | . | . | TGTGCCAGCAGACAAAGATCGGGGGGCTTTTCTGCCAACACTGAAGCTTTCTTT | CASRQRSGGFSANTEAFF
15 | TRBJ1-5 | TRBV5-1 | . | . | TGCGCCAGCAGCTTGGGTGGGCAGGGCGGTCAGCCCCAGCATTTT | CASSLGGQGGQPQHF
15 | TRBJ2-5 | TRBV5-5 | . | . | TGTGCCAGCAGCTTGCCCGGGCCTTCGAGAGAGACCCAGTACTTC | CASSLPGPSRETQYF
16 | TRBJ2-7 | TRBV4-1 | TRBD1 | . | TGCGCCAGCAGCCAAGATAAAGGGACAGGGGGTTACGAGCAGTACTTC | CASSQDKGTGGYEQYF
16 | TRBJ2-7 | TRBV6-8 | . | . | TGTGCCAGCACCCAGATCCCCCTAGGGACCTCCTACGAGCAGTACTTC | CASTQIPLGTSYEQYF
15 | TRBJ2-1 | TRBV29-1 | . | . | TGCAGCGTTGAGGCTAGCGCCAGCTCCTACAATGAGCAGTTCTTC | CSVEASASSYNEQFF
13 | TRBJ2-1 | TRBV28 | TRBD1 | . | TGTGCCTTAGGGACAGGGGTCTACAATGAGCAGTTCTTC | CALGTGVYNEQFF
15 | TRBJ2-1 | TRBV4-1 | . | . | TGCGCCAGCAGCACAAGGCCCCTCGACTACAATGAGCAGTTCTTC | CASSTRPLDYNEQFF
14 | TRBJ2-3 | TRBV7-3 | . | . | TGTGCCAGCAGCCCCGGACTTACCACAGATACGCAGTATTTT | CASSPGLTTDTQYF
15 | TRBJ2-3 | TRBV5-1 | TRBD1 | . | TGCGCCAGCCGCTATGATACAGGGGGGCCAGATACGCAGTATTTT | CASRYDTGGPDTQYF
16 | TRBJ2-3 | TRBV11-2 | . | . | TGTGCCAGCAGCCGGGGCACAGGTACCAACACAGATACGCAGTATTTT | CASSRGTGTNTDTQYF
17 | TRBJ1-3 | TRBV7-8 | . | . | TGTGCCAGCAGCTTCCCGAAGACAGCTATCTCTGGAAACACCATATATTTT | CASSFPKTAISGNTIYF
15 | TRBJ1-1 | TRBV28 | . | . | TGTGCCAGCAGATCCTTGGGGGAAGCCGGCACTGAAGCTTTCTTT | CASRSLGEAGTEAFF
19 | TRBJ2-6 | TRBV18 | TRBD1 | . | TGTGCCAGCTCGCGGCCCGGCGGGACAGGCCTCTTTGGGGCCAACGTCCTGACTTTC | CASSRPGGTGLFGANVLTF